This TCR beta chain was documented in a study of cytotoxic CD8 clonotypes in ibrutinib-treated CLL (dated by TCRdb to the early 2020s). For the study in its entirety: The cohort was composed of approximately 11 relapsed/refractory and about 15 treatment-naive patients; IGHV unmutated status was identified in some 17 patients. Responses were partial in approximately 24 patients and complete in 2; after median about 5.5 years follow-up, approximately 15 stayed in remission and roughly twelve progressed. Response samples were taken after a median of approximately eleven months on treatment, ranging from roughly 6 to 36 months. Samples averaged around 280,000 productive templates and tens of thousands of productive rearrangements. Longitudinal samples were available for about 30% of the 86 trial participants. Cryopreserved peripheral blood mononuclear cells were collected before treatment, at response, and at either disease progression or sustained remission.

The goal of deep resolution MiSeq sequencing was a depth between 1 in 1 million and 1 in 200,000 T cells, and coverage averaged 10x per clonotype. The immunoSEQ hsTCRB Kit was used to generate the TCR beta libraries. On the authors' methods: ImmunoSEQ Data Assistant and ImmunoSEQ Analyzer were used for data analysis, and V, D and J genes were assigned according to IMGT definitions. Clonality, which ranges from 0 to 1, was calculated by subtracting the normalized Shannon entropy of productive rearrangement frequencies from one. Only overrepresented clonotypes making up at least 0.05% of each patient's repertoire were included in the public clonotype analysis. Repertoires from 10 to 15 age-matched healthy donors in immuneACCESS were used as clonality controls. Not all clones reach the TCRdb copy of this immuneACCESS table, which keeps in-frame sequences only. Checked studies attribute under half of the gap to unresolved V genes and leave the rest unexplained. V, J and clone size are those of that table, while D and trimming were read from the DNA. The sample records hundreds of thousands of clones, about 80% of which are singletons. In total, the top ten clones hold under 8.5% of the sample.

For TCR beta library preparation, approximately 2 micrograms of genomic DNA were isolated from cryopreserved PBMCs. Longitudinal blood samples from CLL patients on ibrutinib monotherapy underwent high-throughput TCR beta sequencing. The patients were enrolled in a single-center, open-label phase 2 trial of ibrutinib monotherapy. To note about this clone: The antigen it binds to is not known. Base qualities are missing; no much larger clone stands one base away.

Results the study describes overall, beyond this receptor: At ibrutinib response clonality went up, during sustained remission it held steady, and at progression it dropped back toward baseline. Baseline clonality was found to be higher than that of age-matched healthy donors and was strongly correlated with circulating CD8+ T-cell counts. Public clonotypes were rare and either shrank or stayed stable during treatment, and the rise in clonality at ibrutinib response reflected expansion of private clonotypes. Sustained-remission and progressing patients did not have matched sampling times, and lymph node repertoires were not examined.

The CDR3 covers 13 residues, taking in both the cysteine and the phenylalanine. The retained sequence is limited to the CDR3, 39 bases, with the frame set at the first base. The V end loses 8 bases and the J end loses 1 base, and a stretch of 11 bases separates them. CDR1 and CDR2 (MDHEN, SYDVKM) derive from the germline V gene. Source: PBMCs, taken before ibrutinib treatment. The clonotype was recovered from a human donor with chronic lymphocytic leukemia. The chain was built from TRBV28 and TRBJ1-1, with the identity of the D gene unclear. The CDR3 region: CASGVTENTEAFF. The nucleotides are TGTGCCAGCGGCGTTACAGAGAACACTGAAGCTTTCTTT.